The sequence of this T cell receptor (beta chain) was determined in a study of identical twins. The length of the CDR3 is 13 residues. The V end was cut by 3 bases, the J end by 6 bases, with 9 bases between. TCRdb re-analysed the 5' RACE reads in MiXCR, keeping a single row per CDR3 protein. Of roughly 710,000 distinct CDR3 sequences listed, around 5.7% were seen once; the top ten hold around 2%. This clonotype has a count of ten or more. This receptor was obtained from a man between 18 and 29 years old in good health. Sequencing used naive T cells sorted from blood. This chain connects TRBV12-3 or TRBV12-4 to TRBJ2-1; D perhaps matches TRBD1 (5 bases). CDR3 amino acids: CASSFSRVNEQFF. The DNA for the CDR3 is TGTGCCAGCAGTTTTAGCAGGGTCAATGAGCAGTTCTTC.